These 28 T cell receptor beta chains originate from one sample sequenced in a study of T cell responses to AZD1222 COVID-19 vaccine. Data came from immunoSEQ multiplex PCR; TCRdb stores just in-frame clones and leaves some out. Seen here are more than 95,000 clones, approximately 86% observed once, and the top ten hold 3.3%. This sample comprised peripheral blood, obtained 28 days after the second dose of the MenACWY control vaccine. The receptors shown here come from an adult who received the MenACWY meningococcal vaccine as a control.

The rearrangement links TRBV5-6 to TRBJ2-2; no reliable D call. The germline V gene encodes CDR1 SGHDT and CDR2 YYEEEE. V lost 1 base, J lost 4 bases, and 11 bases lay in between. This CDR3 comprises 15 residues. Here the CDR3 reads CASSLRLFGTGELFF. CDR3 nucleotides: TGTGCCAGCAGCTTGAGGCTGTTCGGCACCGGGGAGCTGTTTTTT.

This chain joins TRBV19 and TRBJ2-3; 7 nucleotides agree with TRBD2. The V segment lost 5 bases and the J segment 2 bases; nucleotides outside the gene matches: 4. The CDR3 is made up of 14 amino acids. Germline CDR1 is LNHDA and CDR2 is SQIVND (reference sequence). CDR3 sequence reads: CASSGGRLTDTQYF. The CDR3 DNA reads TGTGCCAGTAGTGGCGGGAGACTCACAGATACGCAGTATTTT.

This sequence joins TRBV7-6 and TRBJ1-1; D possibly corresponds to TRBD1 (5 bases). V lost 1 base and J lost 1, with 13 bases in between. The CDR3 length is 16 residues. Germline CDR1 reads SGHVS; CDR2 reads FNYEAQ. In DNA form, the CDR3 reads TGTGCCAGCAGCTTAGTTTATTGGCAGGGGAACACTGAAGCTTTCTTT. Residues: CASSLVYWQGNTEAFF.

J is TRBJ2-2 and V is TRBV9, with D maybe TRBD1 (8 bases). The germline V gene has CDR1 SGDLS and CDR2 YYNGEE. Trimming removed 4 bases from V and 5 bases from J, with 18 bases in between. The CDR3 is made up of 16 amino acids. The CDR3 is CASSLRTGRGTGELFF. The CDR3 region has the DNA TGTGCCAGCAGCCTTCGGACAGGGCGGGGGACCGGGGAGCTGTTTTTT.

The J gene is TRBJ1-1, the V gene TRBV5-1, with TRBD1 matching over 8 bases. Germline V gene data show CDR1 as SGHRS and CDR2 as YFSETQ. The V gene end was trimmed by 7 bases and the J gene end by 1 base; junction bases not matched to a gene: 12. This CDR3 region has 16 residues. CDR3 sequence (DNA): TGCGCCAGCTTCCCAGGGGGCGGGTGGTCGAACACTGAAGCTTTCTTT. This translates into CASFPGGGWSNTEAFF. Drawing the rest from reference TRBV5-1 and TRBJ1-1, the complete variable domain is KAGVTQTPRYLIKTRGQQVTLSCSPISGHRSVSWYQQTPGQGLQFLFEYFSETQRNKGNFPGRFSGRQFSNSRSEMNVSTLELGDSALYLCASFPGGGWSNTEAFFGQGTRLTVV.

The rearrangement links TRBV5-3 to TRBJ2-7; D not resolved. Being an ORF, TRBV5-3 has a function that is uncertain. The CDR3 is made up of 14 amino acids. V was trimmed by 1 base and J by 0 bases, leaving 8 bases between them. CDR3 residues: CARSLPAVSYEQYF. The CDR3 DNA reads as TGTGCCAGAAGCTTGCCAGCCGTCTCCTACGAGCAGTACTTC.

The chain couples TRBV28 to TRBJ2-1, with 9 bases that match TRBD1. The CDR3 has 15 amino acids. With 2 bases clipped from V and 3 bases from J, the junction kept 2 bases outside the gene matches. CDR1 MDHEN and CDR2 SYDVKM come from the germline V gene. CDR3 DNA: TGTGCCAGCAGTTTACTGGGACAGGGCTACAATGAGCAGTTCTTC. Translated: CASSLLGQGYNEQFF.

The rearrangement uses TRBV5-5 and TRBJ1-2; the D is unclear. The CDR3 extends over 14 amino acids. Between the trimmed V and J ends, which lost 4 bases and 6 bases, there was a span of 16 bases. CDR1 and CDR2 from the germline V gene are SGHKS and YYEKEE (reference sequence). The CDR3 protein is CASSPLSSNDGYTF. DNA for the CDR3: TGTGCCAGCAGCCCCCTGTCCAGTAATGATGGCTACACCTTC.

The CDR3 reads CASSLVGETQYF. Written as DNA, the CDR3 is TGTGCCAGCAGCTTAGTGGGGGAGACCCAGTACTTC. The gene calls are TRBV11-3 and TRBJ2-5; D call uncertain. V lost 1 base to trimming and J lost 5 bases, with 5 bases between them. Germline V gene data show CDR1 as SGHNT and CDR2 as YENEEA. The CDR3 totals 12 residues.

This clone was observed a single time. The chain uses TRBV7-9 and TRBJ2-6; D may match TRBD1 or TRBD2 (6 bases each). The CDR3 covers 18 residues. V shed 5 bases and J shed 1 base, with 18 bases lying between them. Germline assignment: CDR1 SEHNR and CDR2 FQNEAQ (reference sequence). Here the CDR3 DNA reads TGTGCCAGCAGCCCTTATGGGGGGCCCCCGTCTGGGGCCAACGTCCTGACTTTC. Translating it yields CASSPYGGPPSGANVLTF.

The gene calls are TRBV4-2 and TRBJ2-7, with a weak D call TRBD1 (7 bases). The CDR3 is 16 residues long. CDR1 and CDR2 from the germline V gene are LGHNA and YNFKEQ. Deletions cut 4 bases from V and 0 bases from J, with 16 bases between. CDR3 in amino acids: CASSRLGQDLSYEQYF. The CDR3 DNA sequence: TGTGCCAGCAGCCGACTAGGACAGGACCTCTCCTACGAGCAGTACTTC.

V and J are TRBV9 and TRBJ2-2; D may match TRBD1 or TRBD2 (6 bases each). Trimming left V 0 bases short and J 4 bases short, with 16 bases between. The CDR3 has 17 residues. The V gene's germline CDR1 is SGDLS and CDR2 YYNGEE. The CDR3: CASSVAGGPFGTGELFF. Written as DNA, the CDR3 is TGTGCCAGCAGCGTAGCTGGGGGGCCATTTGGCACCGGGGAGCTGTTTTTT.

The CDR3 sequence is CASRVTGVGNTEAFF. The CDR3 DNA follows: TGTGCCAGCAGGGTTACAGGGGTTGGGAACACTGAAGCTTTCTTT. This chain joins TRBV2 and TRBJ1-1; 7 bases fit TRBD1. The CDR3 covers 15 residues. Germline lookup yields CDR1 SNHLY and CDR2 FYNNEI. The V gene end was trimmed by 6 bases and the J gene end by 1 base; junction bases not matched to a gene: 8. The whole variable domain, remainder taken from reference TRBV2 and TRBJ1-1, is EPEVTQTPSHQVTQMGQEVILRCVPISNHLYFYWYRQILGQKVEFLVSFYNNEISEKSEIFDDQFSVERPDGSNFTLKIRSTKLEDSAMYFCASRVTGVGNTEAFFGQGTRLTVV.

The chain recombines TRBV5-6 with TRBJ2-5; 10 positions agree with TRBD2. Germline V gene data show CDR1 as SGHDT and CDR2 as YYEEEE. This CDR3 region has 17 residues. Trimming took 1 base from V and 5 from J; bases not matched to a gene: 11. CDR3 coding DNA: TGTGCCAGCAGCTTGTTGGGGAGCGGGGGGGCAGTCGAGACCCAGTACTTC. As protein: CASSLLGSGGAVETQYF.

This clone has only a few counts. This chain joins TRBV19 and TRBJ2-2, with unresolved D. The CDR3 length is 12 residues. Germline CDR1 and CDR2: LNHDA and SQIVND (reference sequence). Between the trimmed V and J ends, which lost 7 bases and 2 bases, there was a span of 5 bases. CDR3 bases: TGTGCCAGTAACCTAAACACCGGGGAGCTGTTTTTT. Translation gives CASNLNTGELFF.

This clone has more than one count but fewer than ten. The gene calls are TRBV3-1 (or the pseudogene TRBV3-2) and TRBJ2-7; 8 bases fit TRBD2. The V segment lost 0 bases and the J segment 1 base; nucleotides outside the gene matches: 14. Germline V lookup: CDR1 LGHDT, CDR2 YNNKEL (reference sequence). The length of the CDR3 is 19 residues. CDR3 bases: TGTGCCAGCAGCCAAGATCCCCTTTGGGTAGCGGGGCCTTCCTACGAGCAGTACTTC. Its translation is CASSQDPLWVAGPSYEQYF.

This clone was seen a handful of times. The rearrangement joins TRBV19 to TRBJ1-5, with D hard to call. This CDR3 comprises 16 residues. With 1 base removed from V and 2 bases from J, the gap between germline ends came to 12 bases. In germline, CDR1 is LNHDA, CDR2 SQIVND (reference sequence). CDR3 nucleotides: TGTGCCAGTAGTATAGGCGTGGGGATGGGCAATCAGCCCCAGCATTTT. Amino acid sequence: CASSIGVGMGNQPQHF.

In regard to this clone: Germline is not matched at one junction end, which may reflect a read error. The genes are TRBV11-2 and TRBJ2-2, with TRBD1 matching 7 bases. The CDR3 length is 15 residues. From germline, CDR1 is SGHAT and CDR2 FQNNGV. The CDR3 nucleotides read TGTGCCAGCACCTTAATAAGGGGGCGTACCGGGGAGCTGTTTTTT. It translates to CASTLIRGRTGELFF.

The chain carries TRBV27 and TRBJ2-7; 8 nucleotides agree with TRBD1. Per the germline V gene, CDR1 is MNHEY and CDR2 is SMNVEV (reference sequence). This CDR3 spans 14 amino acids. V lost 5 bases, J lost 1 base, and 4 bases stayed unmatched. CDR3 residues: CASSHGTGSYEQYF. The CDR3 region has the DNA TGTGCCAGCAGTCACGGGACAGGATCCTACGAGCAGTACTTC.

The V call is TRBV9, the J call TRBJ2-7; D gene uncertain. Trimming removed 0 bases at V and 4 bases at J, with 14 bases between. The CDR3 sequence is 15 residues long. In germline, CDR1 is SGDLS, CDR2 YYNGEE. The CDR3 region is CASSVVVIGIYEQYF. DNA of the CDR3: TGTGCCAGCAGCGTAGTGGTTATAGGAATTTACGAGCAGTACTTC.

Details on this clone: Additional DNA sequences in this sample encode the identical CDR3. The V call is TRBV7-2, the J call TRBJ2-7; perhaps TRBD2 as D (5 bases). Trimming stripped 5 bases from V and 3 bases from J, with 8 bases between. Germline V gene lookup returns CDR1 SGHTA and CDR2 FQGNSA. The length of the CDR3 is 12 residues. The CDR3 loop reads CASSPAGYEQYF. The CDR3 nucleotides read TGTGCCAGCAGCCCGGCGGGCTACGAGCAGTACTTC.

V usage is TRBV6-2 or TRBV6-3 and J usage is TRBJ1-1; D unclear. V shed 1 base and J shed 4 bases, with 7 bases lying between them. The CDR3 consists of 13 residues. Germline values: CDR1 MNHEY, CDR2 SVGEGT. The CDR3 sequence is CASSYWRGTEAFF. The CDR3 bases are TGTGCCAGCAGTTACTGGCGGGGCACTGAAGCTTTCTTT.

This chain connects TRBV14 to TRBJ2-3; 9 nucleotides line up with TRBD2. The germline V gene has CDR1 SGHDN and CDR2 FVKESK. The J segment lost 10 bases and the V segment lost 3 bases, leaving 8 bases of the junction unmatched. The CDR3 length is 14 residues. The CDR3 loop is CASSHLAGPGAQYF. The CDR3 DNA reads TGTGCCAGCAGCCATCTAGCGGGGCCGGGTGCGCAGTATTTT.

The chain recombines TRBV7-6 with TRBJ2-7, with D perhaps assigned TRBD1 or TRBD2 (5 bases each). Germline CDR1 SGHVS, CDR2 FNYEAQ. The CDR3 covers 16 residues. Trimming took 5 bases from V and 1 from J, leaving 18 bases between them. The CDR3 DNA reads TGTGCCAGCAGCCCTCACCCGGGACGGCAATCCTACGAGCAGTACTTC. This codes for CASSPHPGRQSYEQYF.

CDR3 region: CASRLTGSLTDTQYF. The DNA of the CDR3 is TGTGCCAGCAGGTTGACAGGGTCCCTCACAGATACGCAGTATTTT. The rearrangement uses TRBV5-6 and TRBJ2-3; 7 bases map to TRBD1. This CDR3 is built from 15 residues. The J segment lost 2 bases and the V segment lost 5 bases, leaving 8 bases of the junction unmatched. Germline lookup yields CDR1 SGHDT and CDR2 YYEEEE.

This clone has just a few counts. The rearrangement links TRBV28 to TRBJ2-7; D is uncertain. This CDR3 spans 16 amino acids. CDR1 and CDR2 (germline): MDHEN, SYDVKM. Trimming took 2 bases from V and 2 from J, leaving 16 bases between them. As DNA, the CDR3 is TGTGCCAGCAGTTTAGGTTTATCCGGCGCGCCCTACGAGCAGTACTTC. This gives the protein CASSLGLSGAPYEQYF.

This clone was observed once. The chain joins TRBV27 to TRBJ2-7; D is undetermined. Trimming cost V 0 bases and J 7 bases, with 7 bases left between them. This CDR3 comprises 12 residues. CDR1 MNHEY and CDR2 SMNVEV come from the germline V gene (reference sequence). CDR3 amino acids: CASSLSGREQYF. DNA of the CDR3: TGTGCCAGCAGTTTATCGGGCAGGGAGCAGTACTTC.

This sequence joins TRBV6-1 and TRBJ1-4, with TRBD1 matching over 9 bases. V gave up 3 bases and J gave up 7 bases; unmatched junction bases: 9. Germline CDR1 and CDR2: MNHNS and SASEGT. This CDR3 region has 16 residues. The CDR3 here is CASSEGTGKGSEKLFF. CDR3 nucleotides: TGTGCCAGCAGTGAGGGGACAGGGAAGGGAAGTGAAAAACTGTTTTTT.